This T cell receptor (beta chain) was identified during a study of T cell responses to AZD1222 COVID-19 vaccine. Comment on this clone: Its matching antigen is unknown.

Assay used: immunoSEQ multiplex PCR; TCRdb lists only in-frame clones, some missing. The table includes approximately 110,000 clones, about 87% detected once. Study conclusions and caveats: Reports say nearly half of spike-specific TCRs go after unmutated variant regions. Recipients of AZD1222 seropositive at baseline numbered only 5 to 7. At 160-218 and 743-854, vaccine-associated CD4 TCRs were dominant, and they spanned spike. Sampled repertoires all dated from after the peak T cell response.

Per the germline V gene, CDR1 is MGHDK and CDR2 is SYGVNS. V was pared by 10 bases and J by 7 bases, with 16 bases between. CDR3 length equals 12 residues. This sequence was found in an adult in good health. The chain recombines TRBV25-1 with TRBJ1-2; no definite D call. Source: peripheral blood, taken on day 0 of AZD1222 vaccination. CDR3 in amino acids: CATARVRGGYTF. CDR3 nucleotide sequence: TGTGCCACCGCCCGGGTCCGCGGTGGCTACACCTTC.